This T cell receptor (beta chain) was obtained from a study of blood T cell repertoires in COVID-19. Background on the study: Whether acute or convalescent, the COVID-19 samples came from the United States, Italy and Spain. PBMCs, B-cell-depleted T cells, or T cells were the source of the cDNA or gDNA that made up the material.

Per the original methods: Amplification of reference gene primers was used by the study to estimate nucleated cell counts. Here immunoSEQ multiplex PCR was the method, and the copy in TCRdb shows in-frame clones only, minus some. From that table come the V and J calls and clone size; the DNA was used to work out D and trimming. The data show 55,000 to 65,000 clones, 79% seen once. V was cut by 1 base and J by 4 bases, with 22 bases left in between. CDR1 is SGHTA and CDR2 is FQGNSA in the germline V gene. CDR3 size: 18 residues. Specimen: peripheral blood. The chain employs TRBV7-2 and TRBJ1-2, with D hard to call. The origin of this receptor is a man aged 55-75 years with acute or convalescent COVID-19. CDR3 coding DNA: TGTGCCAGCAGCTTAGGCCGATTCGGAAAGAATTTAGCCTATGGCTACACCTTC. Its protein product is CASSLGRFGKNLAYGYTF.